These T cell receptor beta chains were read from a single sample in a study of blood T cell repertoires in COVID-19. The table came from immunoSEQ multiplex PCR; TCRdb's copy has only in-frame clones and leaves some out. The sample has a few hundred thousand clones, 90% seen once. The sequencing input was PBMCs or T cells enriched from blood (not recorded which). The source of these receptors is a woman aged 18-29 years with acute COVID-19. CDR3s include the opening cysteine and the closing phenylalanine or tryptophan. The order of the fields is D gene, V gene, J gene, clone size, CDR3 DNA, CDR3 protein. D genes are given only for firm matches. Expanded clones get a size class; other rows say once, few or many, or leave the size out.

>NA|TRBV5-1|TRBJ2-2|NA
TGCGCCAGCAGCTTGGGGGGGCTAGCGGTCACCGGGGAGCTGTTTTTT
CASSLGGLAVTGELFF
>TRBD1|TRBV7-7|TRBJ1-4|NA
TGTGCCAGCAGCCTGACAGGGGAAAATGAAAAACTGTTTTTT
CASSLTGENEKLFF
>NA|TRBV3-1/TRBV3-2|TRBJ1-3|NA
TGTGCCAGCAGTGGCGGGGCTGGAAACACCATATATTTT
CASSGGAGNTIYF
>NA|TRBV6-2/TRBV6-3|TRBJ2-2|NA
TGTGCCAGCAGTTACGCCGGGAGCTTTTTCGCCGGGGAGCTGTTTTTT
CASSYAGSFFAGELFF
>NA|TRBV6-1|TRBJ1-1|NA
TGTGCCAGCAGTTATGTGGGAGACACTGAAGCTTTCTTT
CASSYVGDTEAFF
>TRBD2|TRBV29-1|TRBJ2-7|NA
TGCAGCGTTGAAGGGACTAGCGGGATTTACGAGCAGTACTTC
CSVEGTSGIYEQYF
>NA|TRBV7-9|TRBJ1-2|NA
TGTGCCAGCAGCTTAACGGGGGTTGACTATGGCTACACCTTC
CASSLTGVDYGYTF
>NA|TRBV28|TRBJ1-2|NA
TGTGCCAGCAGTTTATGGGGAGGGATGTTCGGCGGCTACACCTTC
CASSLWGGMFGGYTF
>NA|TRBV11-2|TRBJ2-2|NA
TGTGCCAGCAGCCCTTCCACCGGGGAGCTGTTTTTT
CASSPSTGELFF
>TRBD1|TRBV7-3|TRBJ1-2|NA
TGTGCCAGCAGCCCCACTGCAGGGGGTGGCTACACCTTC
CASSPTAGGGYTF
>NA|TRBV7-2|TRBJ2-7|NA
TGTGCCAGCAGTTTCGAGGCTCACGAGCAGTACTTC
CASSFEAHEQYF
>NA|TRBV5-8|TRBJ1-2|NA
TGTGCCAGCAGCTTGGTGAGCGCCGACTATGGCTACACCTTC
CASSLVSADYGYTF
>NA|TRBV5-5|TRBJ2-2|NA
TGTGCCAGCAGCTTCACATCCGGGGAGCTGTTTTTT
CASSFTSGELFF
>TRBD2|TRBV3-1/TRBV3-2|TRBJ2-7|NA
TGTGCCAGCAGCCGGACTAGCGGGAGGCGGAGCTCCTACGAGCAGTACTTC
CASSRTSGRRSSYEQYF
>TRBD1|TRBV4-2|TRBJ1-1|NA
TGTGCCAGCAGCCAAGGACTCAGGGGGAAGAACACTGAAGCTTTCTTT
CASSQGLRGKNTEAFF
>TRBD2|TRBV7-2|TRBJ2-5|NA
TGTGCCAGCAGCCTGGTAGCGGGGAGGGGAGAGACCCAGTACTTC
CASSLVAGRGETQYF
>TRBD1|TRBV27|TRBJ1-2|NA
TGTGCCAGCAGTTCCTTCGGGACAGGGGGCTATGGCTACACCTTC
CASSSFGTGGYGYTF
>TRBD1|TRBV5-1|TRBJ2-1|NA
TGCGCCAGCAGCGCGACAGGGGCGACCTACAATGAGCAGTTCTTC
CASSATGATYNEQFF
>NA|TRBV29-1|TRBJ2-7|NA
TGCAGCGTTGTTCACAGGCTAAGCTACGAGCAGTACTTC
CSVVHRLSYEQYF
>NA|TRBV19|TRBJ1-2|NA
TGTGCCAGTAGTACCCAGGGTTATGGCTACACCTTC
CASSTQGYGYTF
>TRBD2|TRBV11-3|TRBJ2-2|NA
TGTGCCAGCAGCTTTACTAGCGACACCGGGGAGCTGTTTTTT
CASSFTSDTGELFF
>NA|TRBV5-1|TRBJ1-5|NA
TGCGCCAGCAGCTTGGGACTCAGCAATCAGCCCCAGCATTTT
CASSLGLSNQPQHF
>TRBD2|TRBV27|TRBJ2-2|NA
TGTGCCAGCAGTCCCCGGGTAGCGGGAGGGCCGACCGGGGAGCTGTTTTTT
CASSPRVAGGPTGELFF
>TRBD1|TRBV19|TRBJ2-6|once
TGTGCCACGAGAACAGGGGGCTCTGGGGCCAACGTCCTGACTTTC
CATRTGGSGANVLTF
>NA|TRBV5-1|TRBJ1-1|NA
TGCGCCAGTTCGGACACCTTGAACACTGAAGCTTTCTTT
CASSDTLNTEAFF
>TRBD2|TRBV5-1|TRBJ2-1|NA
TGCGCCAGCAGCTTGGCGGGTGGACTAGCGGCGCTCTACAATGAGCAGTTCTTC
CASSLAGGLAALYNEQFF
>TRBD2|TRBV10-3|TRBJ2-3|NA
TGTGCCATCAGTGATAAGGGACTAGCGGACACAGATACGCAGTATTTT
CAISDKGLADTDTQYF
>TRBD2|TRBV18|TRBJ2-7|NA
TGTGCCAGCTCACCACCGGGACTAGTCCCCAACGAGCAGTACTTC
CASSPPGLVPNEQYF
>NA|TRBV11-2|TRBJ2-4|once
TGTGCCAGCAGCCCCCTTGGGAGTGGTGGCATTCAGTACTTC
CASSPLGSGGIQYF
>TRBD2|TRBV7-8|TRBJ2-5|NA
TGTGCCAGCAGCTTAAGGAGCGGGAGCGGGGAGACCCAGTACTTC
CASSLRSGSGETQYF
>NA|TRBV5-6|TRBJ2-4|NA
TGTGCCAGCAGCGAGGGATTCACGAAAAACATTCAGTACTTC
CASSEGFTKNIQYF
>NA|TRBV6-2/TRBV6-3|TRBJ2-7|NA
TGTGCCAGCAGTTACTCGAATCACGGACAGTACGACGAGCAGTACTTC
CASSYSNHGQYDEQYF
>TRBD2|TRBV7-9|TRBJ2-3|NA
TGTGCCAGCAGCCCTGGGACTAGCGGGAGCACAGATACGCAGTATTTT
CASSPGTSGSTDTQYF
>NA|TRBV3-1/TRBV3-2|TRBJ1-1|NA
TGTGCCAGCAGCCTAGACAGGAAAGTAGCTTTCTTT
CASSLDRKVAFF
>NA|TRBV28|TRBJ2-1|NA
TGTGCCAGCAGCCCCCCGCTTTTTGCGGCCCCAAGTTTCAATGAGCAGTTCTTC
CASSPPLFAAPSFNEQFF
>NA|TRBV6-2/TRBV6-3|TRBJ1-2|NA
TGTGCCAGCAGTTACCAGGAGACGGGAGGCTACACCTTC
CASSYQETGGYTF
>TRBD1|TRBV18|TRBJ1-4|NA
TGTGCCAGCTCGATCGACAGGGATGAAAAACTGTTTTTT
CASSIDRDEKLFF
>TRBD2|TRBV13|TRBJ2-7|NA
TGTGCCAGCAGCTTCTCCTCTAGCGGGGTCTCCTACGAGCAGTACTTC
CASSFSSSGVSYEQYF
>NA|TRBV30|TRBJ2-1|NA
TGTGCCTGGAGCGAACCCGGGGATGAGCAGTTCTTC
CAWSEPGDEQFF
>TRBD1|TRBV6-2/TRBV6-3|TRBJ1-6|NA
TGTGCCAGCAGCCCCGCCGGGACAGCAACTTCACCCCTCCACTTT
CASSPAGTATSPLHF
>TRBD2|TRBV5-5|TRBJ2-1|once
TGTGCCAGCTCTCGAGCGAGCGGGGTGAATGAGCAGTTCTTC
CASSRASGVNEQFF
>TRBD2|TRBV10-2|TRBJ2-1|NA
TGCGCCAGCAGCCCAACTAGCGGATTATACAATGAGCAGTTCTTC
CASSPTSGLYNEQFF
>TRBD1|TRBV28|TRBJ1-2|NA
TGTGCCAGCCGGGGTGACAGGGGCGGCTATGGCTACACCTTC
CASRGDRGGYGYTF
>TRBD1|TRBV27|TRBJ1-5|NA
TGTGCCAGCAGTTCCCGTCGTCGCACAGGGGGCATGGGGCCCCAGCATTTT
CASSSRRRTGGMGPQHF
>NA|TRBV28|TRBJ2-3|once
TGTGCCAGCAGTTTAACGGCAGATACGCAGTATTTT
CASSLTADTQYF
>TRBD2|TRBV19|TRBJ2-1|once
TGTGCCAGTATGAAGACTAGCGGGATGAGCTCCTACAATGAGCAGTTCTTC
CASMKTSGMSSYNEQFF
>NA|TRBV7-8|TRBJ2-1|NA
TGTGCCAGCAGCCCAACCCTCAGGGTATTGTCCTACAATGAGCAGTTCTTC
CASSPTLRVLSYNEQFF
>TRBD1|TRBV29-1|TRBJ1-2|NA
TGCAGCGTTGAAGGCCCGACAGGGGTATCCTATGGCTACACCTTC
CSVEGPTGVSYGYTF
>NA|TRBV7-9|TRBJ1-1|NA
TGTGCCAGCAGCTTAGAGCTGAGAAACACTGAAGCTTTCTTT
CASSLELRNTEAFF
>NA|TRBV2|TRBJ1-1|NA
TGTGCCAGCAGTGAAAACGGGAACACTGAAGCTTTCTTT
CASSENGNTEAFF
>TRBD1|TRBV5-1|TRBJ1-6|few
TGCGCCAGCAGACAAACGCCGGGACAGGGGGTTTCACCCCTCCACTTT
CASRQTPGQGVSPLHF
>TRBD1|TRBV12-3/TRBV12-4|TRBJ2-1|NA
TGTGCCAGTCTGGGACAGTACAATGAGCAGTTCTTC
CASLGQYNEQFF
>TRBD1|TRBV18|TRBJ2-3|NA
TGTGCCAGCTTCCCGACTCCTCGACAGGGGGCTGCGGGTACGCAGTATTTT
CASFPTPRQGAAGTQYF
>TRBD1|TRBV29-1|TRBJ2-1|once
TGCAGCGTTTCGACAGGGAGCAATGAGCAGTTCTTC
CSVSTGSNEQFF
>TRBD2|TRBV5-5|TRBJ2-1|NA
TGTGCCAGCAGCTCGGGGAGCGGGACGCACAATGAGCAGTTCTTC
CASSSGSGTHNEQFF
>TRBD1|TRBV30|TRBJ1-6|NA
TGTGCCTGGAGCCTCGGACAGGGAAGGTCACCCCTCCACTTT
CAWSLGQGRSPLHF